This T cell receptor (beta chain) was recovered during a study of T cell changes during pregnancy in multiple sclerosis. Clones were read by immunoSEQ multiplex PCR, and TCRdb kept only the in-frame ones, dropping some. The sample has tens of thousands of clones, roughly 90% seen once. The CDR3 contains 13 residues. V was shortened by 2 bases and J by 8 bases, with 12 bases between the two germline ends. Germline V gene data show CDR1 as KGHSH and CDR2 as LQKENI. The V call is TRBV18, the J call TRBJ1-2; D possibly corresponds to TRBD1 (5 bases). Sequencing was performed on peripheral blood, taken before pregnancy. The sequence was obtained from a female donor with multiple sclerosis, enrolled in a pregnancy study. Written as DNA, the CDR3 is TGTGCCAGCTCACCATCCGACAGCAGAGGCTACACCTTC. This codes for CASSPSDSRGYTF.